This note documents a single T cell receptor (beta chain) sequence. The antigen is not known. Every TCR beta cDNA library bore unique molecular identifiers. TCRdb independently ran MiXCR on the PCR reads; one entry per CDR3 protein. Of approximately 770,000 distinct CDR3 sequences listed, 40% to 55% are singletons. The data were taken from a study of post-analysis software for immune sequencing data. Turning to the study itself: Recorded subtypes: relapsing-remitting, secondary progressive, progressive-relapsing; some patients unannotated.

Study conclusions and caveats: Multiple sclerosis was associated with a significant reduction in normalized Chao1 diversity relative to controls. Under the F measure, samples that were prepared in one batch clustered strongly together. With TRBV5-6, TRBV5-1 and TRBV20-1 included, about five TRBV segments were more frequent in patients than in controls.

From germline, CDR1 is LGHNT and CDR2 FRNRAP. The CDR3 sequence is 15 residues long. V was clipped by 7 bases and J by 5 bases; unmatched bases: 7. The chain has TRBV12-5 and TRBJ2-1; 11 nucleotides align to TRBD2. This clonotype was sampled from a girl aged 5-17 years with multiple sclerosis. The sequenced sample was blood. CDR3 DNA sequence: TGTGCTAGTGCCCTCCCGGGACTAGCGGACAATGAGCAGTTCTTC. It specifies CASALPGLADNEQFF.